Listed here are 17 T cell receptor beta chains from one sample, sequenced in a study of shared clonotypes between healthy human individuals. Generated by immunoSEQ multiplex PCR, the TCRdb table keeps only in-frame clones and is missing some. Of under 2,500,000 clones listed, under 97% were seen once; the top ten hold approximately 0.13%. Sequencing was done on a sample of naive CD4+ T cells sorted from blood. Subset defined: CD45RA+ positively selected. These receptors originate from a man aged 18 to 29 in good health.

The chain joins TRBV5-4 to TRBJ2-7; a possible D gene is TRBD1 (6 bases). The CDR3 is 14 residues long. Germline V gene data show CDR1 as SGHNT and CDR2 as YYREEE (reference sequence). The ends were cut back, 4 bases at V and 3 bases at J, with 14 bases in the middle. In DNA, the CDR3 is TGTGCCAGCAGCCATGGACAGAACGACTACGAGCAGTACTTC. Protein product: CASSHGQNDYEQYF.

This clone was observed a single time. Other DNA sequences in the sample encode the same CDR3. V gene TRBV18 combines with J gene TRBJ2-1; TRBD2 aligns across 12 bases. CDR3 length: 15 amino acids. Germline lookup yields CDR1 KGHSH and CDR2 LQKENI. V was clipped by 6 bases and J by 4 bases; unmatched bases: 4. As DNA, the CDR3 is TGTGCCAGCTCGCTCGGACTAGCGGGATACAATGAGCAGTTCTTC. Amino acid sequence: CASSLGLAGYNEQFF.

V and J are TRBV10-3 and TRBJ1-6; a weak D match, TRBD1 (6 bases). Trimming removed 6 bases from V and 0 bases from J, with 15 bases in between. The CDR3 runs to 17 residues. Germline assignment: CDR1 ENHRY and CDR2 SYGVKD. The CDR3 is CAISQSQGSSYNSPLHF. DNA of the CDR3: TGTGCCATCAGCCAGTCCCAGGGGAGCTCCTATAATTCACCCCTCCACTTT.

This chain joins TRBV9 and TRBJ1-3, with D possibly being TRBD1 (6 bases). The CDR3 contains 15 residues. Trimming took 2 bases from V and 2 from J, leaving 11 bases between them. From germline, CDR1 is SGDLS and CDR2 YYNGEE. CDR3 in DNA: TGTGCCAGCAGCGTTTACAGGGACCCTGGAAACACCATATATTTT. The encoded protein is CASSVYRDPGNTIYF.

This chain uses TRBV29-1 with TRBJ1-1; 8 nucleotides agree with TRBD1. The junction had 1 base not matched to a gene; V was cut back by 3 bases and J by 1 base. This CDR3 comprises 13 residues. Looked up from germline, CDR1 is SQVTM and CDR2 is ANQGSEA. The CDR3 protein is CSVEGQENTEAFF. CDR3 coding DNA: TGCAGCGTTGAGGGACAGGAGAACACTGAAGCTTTCTTT.

The chain is built from TRBV2 and TRBJ2-4, with 10 positions matching TRBD2. V shed 5 bases and J 7 bases; nucleotides not matched to a gene: 11. The CDR3 consists of 16 residues. Germline values: CDR1 SNHLY, CDR2 FYNNEI. The CDR3 reads CASSFTSGASGNIQYF. In DNA form, the CDR3 reads TGTGCCAGCAGTTTTACTAGCGGGGCCTCGGGGAACATTCAGTACTTC. Full variable domain (remainder filled in from reference TRBV2 and TRBJ2-4): EPEVTQTPSHQVTQMGQEVILRCVPISNHLYFYWYRQILGQKVEFLVSFYNNEISEKSEIFDDQFSVERPDGSNFTLKIRSTKLEDSAMYFCASSFTSGASGNIQYFGAGTRLSVL.

The chain joins TRBV7-9 to TRBJ1-5; D is perhaps TRBD1 (6 bases). The CDR3 runs to 16 residues. Germline assignment: CDR1 SEHNR and CDR2 FQNEAQ (reference sequence). The V end lost 1 base, the J end lost 0 bases, and 10 bases lay between the germline ends. The CDR3 sequence is CASSLDARGSNQPQHF. In DNA form, the CDR3 reads TGTGCCAGCAGCTTAGACGCCAGGGGTAGCAATCAGCCCCAGCATTTT. The full variable domain, rest sourced from reference TRBV7-9 and TRBJ1-5, is DTGVSQNPRHKITKRGQNVTFRCDPISEHNRLYWYRQTLGQGPEFLTYFQNEAQLEKSRLLSDRFSAERPKGSFSTLEIQRTEQGDSAMYLCASSLDARGSNQPQHFGDGTRLSIL.

The V and J genes are TRBV27 and TRBJ1-2; D is perhaps TRBD1 (5 bases). The germline V and J ends were trimmed by 5 bases and 8 bases, with 18 bases remaining between them. The CDR3 is made up of 14 amino acids. Germline CDR1 and CDR2: MNHEY and SMNVEV (reference sequence). In nucleotides, the CDR3 is TGTGCCAGCAGTCTAAACCTCCAGGGACTCGGCTACACCTTC. Residues: CASSLNLQGLGYTF.

The genes are TRBV25-1 and TRBJ2-7, with D possibly matching TRBD1 (7 bases). CDR3 length: 14 amino acids. From germline, CDR1 is MGHDK and CDR2 SYGVNS. V was cut by 3 bases and J by 3 bases, with 12 bases left in between. CDR3 DNA: TGTGCCAGCAGTGAGCGGGACAGTAACTACGAGCAGTACTTC. Its protein is CASSERDSNYEQYF.

The CDR3 spells CAWSGDTYTEAFF. Written as DNA, the CDR3 is TGTGCCTGGAGTGGCGACACCTACACTGAAGCTTTCTTT. The chain combines TRBV30 with TRBJ1-1, with no clear D. This CDR3 spans 13 amino acids. Germline V gene sequence: CDR1 GTSNPN, CDR2 SVGIG (reference sequence). The V and J ends lost 1 base and 3 bases respectively, with 9 bases between them.

The genes are TRBV10-1 and TRBJ2-7; 14 nucleotides agree with TRBD2. CDR1 WNHNN and CDR2 SYGVQD come from the germline V gene (reference sequence). This CDR3 comprises 15 residues. V gave up 4 bases and J gave up 1 base; unmatched junction bases: 0. This chain's CDR3 is CASSGTSGGSYEQYF. CDR3 bases: TGCGCCAGCAGTGGGACTAGCGGGGGGTCCTACGAGCAGTACTTC.

The chain employs TRBV7-9 and TRBJ2-1, with TRBD1 identical over 10 bases. The CDR3 is 16 residues long. The germline CDR1 and CDR2 sequences are SEHNR and FQNEAQ (reference sequence). V dropped 5 bases and J dropped 8; count of bases not matched to a gene: 12. CDR3 DNA: TGTGCCAGCAGCCCGTGGACAGGGGGAGCATTTGATGAGCAGTTCTTC. This gives the protein CASSPWTGGAFDEQFF. Using reference TRBV7-9 and TRBJ2-1 for the parts outside the CDR3, the full variable domain is DTGVSQNPRHKITKRGQNVTFRCDPISEHNRLYWYRQTLGQGPEFLTYFQNEAQLEKSRLLSDRFSAERPKGSFSTLEIQRTEQGDSAMYLCASSPWTGGAFDEQFFGPGTRLTVL.

The V and J genes are TRBV2 and TRBJ1-3, with 7 bases lining up with TRBD1. Trimming cost V 3 bases and J 2 bases; bases outside gene matches: 4. Germline-derived CDR1 and CDR2 are SNHLY and FYNNEI. The CDR3 is 15 residues long. CDR3 residues: CASSDIGGPGNTIYF. The DNA of the CDR3 is TGTGCCAGCAGTGATATAGGGGGCCCTGGAAACACCATATATTTT.

The rearrangement links TRBV7-2 to TRBJ2-2, with D tentatively TRBD1 (6 bases). CDR1 and CDR2 from the germline V gene are SGHTA and FQGNSA. The CDR3 runs 16 residues. V shed 5 bases and J shed 3 bases, with 16 bases lying between them. The CDR3 loop is CASSQGPGRHTGELFF. The CDR3 DNA follows: TGTGCCAGCAGCCAGGGGCCCGGCAGACACACCGGGGAGCTGTTTTTT.

This chain uses TRBV29-1 with TRBJ2-5, with 9 bases that match TRBD2. Germline V gene sequence: CDR1 SQVTM, CDR2 ANQGSEA. The CDR3 length is 14 residues. The V segment lost 1 base and the J segment 4 bases; nucleotides outside the gene matches: 4. The CDR3 region has the DNA TGCAGCGTTGAAGGCCTAGCGGGACCAGAGACCCAGTACTTC. Amino acids: CSVEGLAGPETQYF.

The chain is built from TRBV20-1 and TRBJ2-7, with D perhaps matching TRBD2 (5 bases). This CDR3 has 11 amino acids. Germline loops: CDR1 DFQATT, CDR2 SNEGSKA (reference sequence). The V end was cut by 4 bases, the J end by 3 bases, with 7 bases between. In DNA form, the CDR3 reads TGCAGTGCTAACCGGGACTACGAGCAGTACTTC. It translates to CSANRDYEQYF.

The gene calls are TRBV9 and TRBJ2-5; 15 bases are shared with TRBD2. From germline, CDR1 is SGDLS and CDR2 YYNGEE. The CDR3 sequence is 16 residues long. Trimming removed 3 bases from V and 4 bases from J; junction bases left unmatched: 4. CDR3 nucleotide sequence: TGTGCCAGCAGCGCGGGGACTAGCGGGAGGATAGAGACCCAGTACTTC. Translated: CASSAGTSGRIETQYF.